The clone carrying this T cell receptor beta chain was picked up many times. Its target is unknown. Ineligible for inclusion were patients with other autoimmune diseases, uncontrolled infections, pregnancy or lactation. PBMCs were isolated by Ficoll-Paque density gradient centrifugation, using about 9.2 ml of fresh peripheral blood as the starting material. Trimming took off 8 bases at V and 0 bases at J, with 13 bases between the two ends. The germline V gene has CDR1 KGHDR and CDR2 SFDVKD. This CDR3 spans 15 amino acids. As the template, RNA transcripts were used to amplify TCR beta CDR3 regions. The first-round RT-PCR employed HTBI primers together with the Qiagen OneStep RT-PCR kit. A multiplex PCR was then performed as the second round. TCRdb fed the multiplex PCR reads into MiXCR, producing one record per CDR3 protein. The table shows about 700,000 distinct CDR3 sequences, with 40% occurring only once.

The sample comes from a study of Graves' ophthalmopathy and Graves' hyperthyroidism. Findings and limits, study-wide: Stable hyperthyroidism and ophthalmopathy were told apart by a 13-signature model, which achieved around 88% sensitivity and approximately 82% specificity.

The source material was peripheral blood. This receptor was identified in an adult man with Graves' ophthalmopathy. The chain combines TRBV24-1 with TRBJ1-3; unclear D gene. The CDR3 region is CATTETQNSGNTIYF. In DNA form, the CDR3 reads TGTGCCACCACAGAGACACAAAACTCTGGAAACACCATATATTTT.